The T cell receptor (beta chain) described here comes from a study of T cell repertoires in cytomegalovirus infection. Study-wide results and caveats: CMV-specific TCR beta clonotypes restricted by HLA-C were the ones dominating the ex vivo response.

A single record per CDR3 protein comes from TCRdb applying MiXCR to the reads. In the table there are some 940,000 distinct CDR3 sequences, more than 25% of which are singletons. A single count supports this clonotype. The target antigen is unknown. The CDR3 totals 12 residues. Germline assignment: CDR1 MNHEY and CDR2 SVGEGT. The V end lost 7 bases, the J end lost 9 bases, and 13 bases lay between the germline ends. This TCR came from a human donor in good health (CMV status not recorded). Some clones in this sample may be carry-over from other donors' samples. The chain carries TRBV6-2 or TRBV6-3 and TRBJ2-1; D is possibly TRBD1 or TRBD2 (5 bases each). The material sequenced was cultured CD8+ T cells from PBMCs, taken from culture after CMV antigen stimulation. CDR3 DNA: TGTGCCAGCACCTCCGGGACCCCTGAGCAGTTCTTC. This translates into CASTSGTPEQFF.